The clone carrying this TCR beta chain is a singleton in its sample. As yet, its antigen is unknown. This entry comes from a study of T-cell memory formation after mild COVID-19. Study results and limitations: Among CD4+ contracting clones, most were CM and EM, and CD8+ ones EMRA. Day 37-peaking second-wave clones had unconfirmed SARS-CoV-2 specificity.

cDNA libraries for TCR alpha and TCR beta, carrying sample barcodes and UMIs, came from 5'RACE with constant-segment primers. TCRdb passed the 5' RACE reads through MiXCR, listing each CDR3 protein once. The sample carries roughly 100,000 distinct CDR3 sequences, over 15% recorded once. Trimming took 0 bases from V and 2 from J, leaving 7 bases between them. The CDR3 totals 13 residues. Germline V lookup: CDR1 GTSNPN, CDR2 SVGIG (reference sequence). This receptor was identified in an adult woman who had mild COVID-19 (a few samples of this study predate the infection). Cell type and time point are not known. Sequencing used PBMCs or a T cell subset sorted from them (not recorded which). The chain employs TRBV30 and TRBJ1-1; no firm D call. DNA of the CDR3: TGTGCCTGGAGTGTACAGTCCAACACTGAAGCTTTCTTT. It translates to CAWSVQSNTEAFF. The full variable domain, rest sourced from reference TRBV30 and TRBJ1-1, is SQTIHQWPATLVQPVGSPLSLECTVEGTSNPNLYWYRQAAGRGLQLLFYSVGIGQISSEVPQNLSASRPQDRQFILSSKKLLLSDSGFYLCAWSVQSNTEAFFGQGTRLTVV.